This T cell receptor beta chain was observed in a study of cytomegalovirus exposure and HLA in healthy donors. The PCR employed 60 Vbeta primers together with 13 Jbeta primers. Using immunoSEQ multiplex PCR, the repertoire was profiled, and TCRdb retains in-frame clones only, with some absent. The sample includes approximately 120,000 clones, around 70% seen only once; the top ten take 3% to 4.5%. Trimming cost V 5 bases and J 0 bases; bases outside gene matches: 8. Germline assignment: CDR1 MNHEY and CDR2 SMNVEV (reference sequence). The length of the CDR3 is 16 residues. Study-wide results and caveats: Relative to equally common others, HLA-associated TCR beta chains showed greater clonal expansion in a later analysis.

As for this clone: The antigen is unknown.

The sequence came from a man aged 35 to 55 in good health and CMV-seropositive. The material sequenced was PBMCs. The chain recombines TRBV27 with TRBJ2-7; 9 nucleotides line up with TRBD1. The CDR3 bases are TGTGCCAGCAGTCCGATCAGACAGGGGGTCTCCTACGAGCAGTACTTC. Translation: CASSPIRQGVSYEQYF.